This TCR beta chain originates from a study of T cell repertoires in cytomegalovirus infection (dated by TCRdb to between 2018 and 2021). Turning to the overall study: Alongside well-studied HLA-B-restricted epitopes, the peptide stimulations were aimed at recently identified HLA-C-restricted CMV epitopes, whose presentation resists viral immunomodulation. Because public TCR beta signatures pointed to carriage of CMV infection together with the matching HLA type, the HLA type of each donor mattered for the analysis. Summary of the overall study and its limitations: Cumulative frequency of public TCR beta family members discriminated carriers of CMV infection plus the relevant HLA type in this cohort and an independent 352-donor cohort. The ex vivo response was dominated by HLA-C-restricted CMV-specific TCR beta clonotypes, and the single most frequent clonotype in two of eight donors was supplied by these HLA-C-restricted clonotypes.

The sample was run on an Illumina HiSeq 1500. The raw public data were reprocessed by TCRdb itself: fastp quality trimming at Q25, MiXCR clonotype calling, in-frame beta chains only. Each CDR3 protein appears once, grouped with its most common genes and DNA. For this sample there are 450,000 to 550,000 distinct CDR3 sequences; about 42% appear just once. The ten largest make up just under 45% of the sample. From cysteine to phenylalanine, the CDR3 is 14 amino acids long. Only the CDR3 portion is preserved as DNA: 42 bases, with reading frame beginning at the first base. For CDR1 and CDR2, the germline V gene lists KGHSH and LQKENI. The label giving this sample's treatment or condition can be read as: in vitro stimulation with specific CMV peptide epitopes to enrich CMV-specific T cells. Concerning this clonotype itself: What antigen it recognizes has not been identified. Mismatch with germline at one junction end may stem from a read error.

Here the sequenced sample was cultured PBMCs, taken from culture after CMV antigen stimulation. Recombination linked TRBV18 to TRBJ1-4; a tentative D call is TRBD1 (5 bases match). This receptor was taken from a human donor in good health (CMV status not recorded). Some clones in this sample may be carry-over from other donors' samples. The CDR3 protein: CASSPRGAGEILFF. The nucleotide sequence reads as follows: TGTGCCAGCTCACCACGAGGGGCTGGTGAAATACTGTTTTTT. Reference TRBV18 and TRBJ1-4 genes cover what lies past the CDR3, so the full variable domain is NAGVMQNPRHLVRRRGQEARLRCSPMKGHSHVYWYRQLPEEGLKFMVYLQKENIIDESGMPKERFSAEFPKEGPSILRIQQVVRGDSAAYFCASSPRGAGEILFFGSGTQLSVL.